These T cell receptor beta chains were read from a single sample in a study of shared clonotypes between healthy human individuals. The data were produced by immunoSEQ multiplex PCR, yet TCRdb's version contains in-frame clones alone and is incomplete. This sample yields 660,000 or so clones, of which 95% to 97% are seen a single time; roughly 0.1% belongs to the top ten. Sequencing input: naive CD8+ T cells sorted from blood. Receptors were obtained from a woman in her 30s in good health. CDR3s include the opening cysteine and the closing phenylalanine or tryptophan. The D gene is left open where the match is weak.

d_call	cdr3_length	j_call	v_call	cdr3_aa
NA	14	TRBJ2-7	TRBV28	CASSFVGSSYEQYF
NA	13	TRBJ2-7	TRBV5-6	CASSSTLAIEQYF
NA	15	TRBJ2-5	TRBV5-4	CASSLEAGKEETQYF
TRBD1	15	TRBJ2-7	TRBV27	CASSLSGQGIYEQYF
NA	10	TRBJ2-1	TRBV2	CASSAREQFF
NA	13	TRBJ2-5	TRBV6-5	CASSETVQETQYF
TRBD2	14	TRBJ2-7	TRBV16	CASSPAGGVYEQYF
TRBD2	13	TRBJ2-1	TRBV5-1	CASSRGLVNEQFF
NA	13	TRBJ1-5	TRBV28	CASDVWGPQPQHF
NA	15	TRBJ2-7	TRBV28	CASSLRVLSSYEQYF
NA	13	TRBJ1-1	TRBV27	CASSLRRNTEAFF
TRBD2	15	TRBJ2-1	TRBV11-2	CASSLTASGYNEQFF
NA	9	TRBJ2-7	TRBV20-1	CSVRPGQYF
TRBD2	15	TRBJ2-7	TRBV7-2	CASSFWTSGSYEQYF
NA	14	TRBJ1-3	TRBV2	CASSVGTTGNTIYF
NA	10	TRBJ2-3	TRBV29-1	CSVSTDTQYF
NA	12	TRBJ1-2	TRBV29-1	CSVGGGPEGYTF
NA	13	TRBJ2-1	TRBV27	CASSFPGGLVQFF
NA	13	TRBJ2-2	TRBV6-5	CASSLDGNGELFF
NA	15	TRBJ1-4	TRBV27	CASGGRGLLNEKLFF
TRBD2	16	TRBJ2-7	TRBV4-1	CASSHTLSREGYEQYF
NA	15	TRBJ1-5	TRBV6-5	CASSLSGGSNQPQHF
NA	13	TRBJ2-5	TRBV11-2	CASSPGLQETQYF
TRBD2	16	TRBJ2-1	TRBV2	CASTLTSDSSYNEQFF
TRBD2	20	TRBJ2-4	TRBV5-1	CASSLESRLAGLGGLNIQYF
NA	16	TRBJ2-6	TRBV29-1	CSVVDQLSSGANVLTF
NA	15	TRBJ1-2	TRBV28	CASSLARTANYGYTF
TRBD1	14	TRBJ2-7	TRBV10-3	CAISTGQGGYEQYF
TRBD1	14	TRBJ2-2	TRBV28	CATSTGVNTGELFF
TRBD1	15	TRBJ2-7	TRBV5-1	CASSYGTGSSYEQYF
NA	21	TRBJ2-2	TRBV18	CASSLTRVLQGLDMNTGELFF
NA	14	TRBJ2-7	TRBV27	CASSLFGTAYEQYF
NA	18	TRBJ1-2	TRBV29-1	CSVEDPVVVYGSDYGYTF
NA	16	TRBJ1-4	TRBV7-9	CASSPTSGHRNEKLFF
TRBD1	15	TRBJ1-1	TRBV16	CASSQLGTGDTEAFF
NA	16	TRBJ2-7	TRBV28	CASSFLSGQGSYEQYF
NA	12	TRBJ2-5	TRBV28	CASSGDSRDQYF
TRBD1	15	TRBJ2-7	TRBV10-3	CAISEIETGPGEQYF
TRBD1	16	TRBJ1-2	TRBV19	CASTNAGTVSPYGYTF
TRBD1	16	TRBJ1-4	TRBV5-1	CASSPAGQGDYEKLFF
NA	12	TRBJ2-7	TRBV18	CASSPQSYEQYF
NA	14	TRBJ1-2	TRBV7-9	CASSPDTQLGGYTF
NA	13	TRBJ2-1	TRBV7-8	CASSVEEGNEQFF
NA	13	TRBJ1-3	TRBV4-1	CASSPDSGNTIYF
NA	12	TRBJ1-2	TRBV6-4	CASRDQGYGYTF
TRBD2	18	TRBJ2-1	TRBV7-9	CASSSLLPPSGKYNEQFF
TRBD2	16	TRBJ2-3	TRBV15	CATSREAGTSRDTQYF
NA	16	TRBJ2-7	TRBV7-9	CASSPGRPFTSGEQYF
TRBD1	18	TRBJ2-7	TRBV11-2	CASSLGGIWTGGVYEQYF
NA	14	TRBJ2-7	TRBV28	CASSLGGEAYEQYF
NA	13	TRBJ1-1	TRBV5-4	CASSLALGTEAFF
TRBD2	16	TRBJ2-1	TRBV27	CASSIGLAKLYNEQFF
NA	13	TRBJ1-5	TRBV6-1	CASTGTSNQPQHF